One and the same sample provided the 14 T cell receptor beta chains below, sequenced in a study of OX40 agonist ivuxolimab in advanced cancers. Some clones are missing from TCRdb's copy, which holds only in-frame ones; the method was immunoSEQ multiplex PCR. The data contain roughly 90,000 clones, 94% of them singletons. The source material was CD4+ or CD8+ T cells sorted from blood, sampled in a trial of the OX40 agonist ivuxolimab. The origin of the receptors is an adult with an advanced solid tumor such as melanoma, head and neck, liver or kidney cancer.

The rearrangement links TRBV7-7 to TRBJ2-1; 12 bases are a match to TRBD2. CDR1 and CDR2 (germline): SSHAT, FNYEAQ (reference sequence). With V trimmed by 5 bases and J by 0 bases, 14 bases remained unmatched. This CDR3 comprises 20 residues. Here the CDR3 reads CASSPGPGLAGQSSYNEQFF. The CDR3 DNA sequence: TGTGCCAGCAGCCCGGGACCGGGACTAGCGGGCCAGAGCTCCTACAATGAGCAGTTCTTC. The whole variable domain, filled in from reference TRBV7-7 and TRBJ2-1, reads GAGVSQSPRYKVTKRGQDVTLRCDPISSHATLYWYQQALGQGPEFLTYFNYEAQPDKSGLPSDRFSAERPEGSISTLTIQRTEQRDSAMYRCASSPGPGLAGQSSYNEQFFGPGTRLTVL.

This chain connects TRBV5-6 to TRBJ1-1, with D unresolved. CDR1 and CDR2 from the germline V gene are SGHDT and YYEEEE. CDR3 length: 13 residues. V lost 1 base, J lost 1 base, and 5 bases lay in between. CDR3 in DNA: TGTGCCAGCAGCTTGACTTCGAACACTGAAGCTTTCTTT. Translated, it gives CASSLTSNTEAFF.

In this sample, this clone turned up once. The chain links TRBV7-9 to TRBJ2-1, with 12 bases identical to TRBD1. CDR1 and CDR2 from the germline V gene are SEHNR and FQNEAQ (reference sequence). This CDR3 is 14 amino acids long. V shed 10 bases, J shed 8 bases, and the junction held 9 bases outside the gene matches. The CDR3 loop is CATDAGTGGDEQFF. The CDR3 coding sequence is TGTGCCACCGACGCGGGGACAGGGGGCGATGAGCAGTTCTTC.

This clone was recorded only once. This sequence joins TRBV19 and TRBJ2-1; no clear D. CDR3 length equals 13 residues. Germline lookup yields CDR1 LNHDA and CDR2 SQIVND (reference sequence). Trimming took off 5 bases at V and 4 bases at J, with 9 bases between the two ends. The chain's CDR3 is CASSFGLYNEQFF. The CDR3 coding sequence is TGTGCCAGTAGTTTCGGATTATACAATGAGCAGTTCTTC.

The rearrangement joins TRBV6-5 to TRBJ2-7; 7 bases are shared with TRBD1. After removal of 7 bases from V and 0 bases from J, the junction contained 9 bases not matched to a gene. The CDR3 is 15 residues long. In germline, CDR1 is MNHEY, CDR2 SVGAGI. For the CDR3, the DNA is TGTGCCAGCATGGGATTCCGGGACAGCTCCTACGAGCAGTACTTC. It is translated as CASMGFRDSSYEQYF.

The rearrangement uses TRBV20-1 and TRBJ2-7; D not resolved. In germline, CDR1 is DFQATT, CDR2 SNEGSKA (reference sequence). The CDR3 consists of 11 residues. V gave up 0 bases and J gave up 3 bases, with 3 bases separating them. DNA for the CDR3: TGCAGTGCTAGAGAAAGCTACGAGCAGTACTTC. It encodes CSARESYEQYF.

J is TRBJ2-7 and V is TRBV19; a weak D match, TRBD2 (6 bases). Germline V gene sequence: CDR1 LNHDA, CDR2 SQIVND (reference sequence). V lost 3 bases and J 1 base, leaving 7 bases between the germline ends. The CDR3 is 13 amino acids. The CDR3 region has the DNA TGTGCCAGTAGTATCGGGGGTTCCTACGAGCAGTACTTC. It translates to CASSIGGSYEQYF.

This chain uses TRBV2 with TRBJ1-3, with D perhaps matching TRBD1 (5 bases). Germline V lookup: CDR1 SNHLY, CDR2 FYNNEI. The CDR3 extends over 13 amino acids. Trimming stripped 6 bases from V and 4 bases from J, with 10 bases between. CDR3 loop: CASSPGLGNTIYF. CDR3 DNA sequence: TGTGCCAGCAGCCCGGGGCTAGGAAACACCATATATTTT.

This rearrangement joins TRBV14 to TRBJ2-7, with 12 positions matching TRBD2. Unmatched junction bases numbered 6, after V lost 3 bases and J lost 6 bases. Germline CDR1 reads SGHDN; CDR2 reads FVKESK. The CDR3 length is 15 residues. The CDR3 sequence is CASSHRLAGVSEQYF. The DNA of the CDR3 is TGTGCCAGCAGCCACAGACTAGCGGGAGTTAGCGAGCAGTACTTC.

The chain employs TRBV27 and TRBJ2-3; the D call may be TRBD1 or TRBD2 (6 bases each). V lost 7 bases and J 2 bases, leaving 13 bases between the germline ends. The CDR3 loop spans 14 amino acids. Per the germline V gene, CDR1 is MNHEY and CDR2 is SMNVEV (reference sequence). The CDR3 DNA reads TGTGCCAGCAATAGGGGGGCCCCCACAGATACGCAGTATTTT. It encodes CASNRGAPTDTQYF.

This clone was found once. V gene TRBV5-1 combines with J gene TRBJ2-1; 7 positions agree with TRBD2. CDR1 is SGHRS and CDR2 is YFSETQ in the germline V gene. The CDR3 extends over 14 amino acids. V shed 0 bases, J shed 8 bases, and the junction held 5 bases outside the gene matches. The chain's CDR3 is CASSLAGGPDEQFF. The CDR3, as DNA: TGCGCCAGCAGCTTGGCGGGAGGCCCTGATGAGCAGTTCTTC.

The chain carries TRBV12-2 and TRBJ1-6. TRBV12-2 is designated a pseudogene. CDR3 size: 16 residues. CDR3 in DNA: TGTGCAAGTCGCTTAGCGCTAAACTCCTATAATTCACCCCTCCACTTT. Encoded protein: CASRLALNSYNSPLHF.

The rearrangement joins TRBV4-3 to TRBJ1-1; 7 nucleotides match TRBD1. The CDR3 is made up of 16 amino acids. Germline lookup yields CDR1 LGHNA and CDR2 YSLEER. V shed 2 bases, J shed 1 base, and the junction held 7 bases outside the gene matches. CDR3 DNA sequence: TGCGCCAGCAGCCAACAACTGACAGGGCCGAACACTGAAGCTTTCTTT. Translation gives CASSQQLTGPNTEAFF.

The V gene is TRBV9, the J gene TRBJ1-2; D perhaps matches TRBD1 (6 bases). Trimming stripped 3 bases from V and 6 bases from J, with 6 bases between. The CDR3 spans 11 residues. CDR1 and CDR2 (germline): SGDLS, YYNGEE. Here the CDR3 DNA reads TGTGCCAGCAGCGAGGGGGATGGCTACACCTTC. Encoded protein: CASSEGDGYTF.